This TCR beta chain was captured in a study of cytomegalovirus exposure and HLA in healthy donors. Points from the study as a whole: The study put 150 to 200 TCR beta chains on its list as cytomegalovirus-associated. Some public TCRs appeared in many individuals, while most sequences were rare. Diagnosis of cytomegalovirus status made by the classifier reportedly showed high specificity and sensitivity.

The repertoire was sequenced with immunoSEQ multiplex PCR; TCRdb's copy has only in-frame clones and lacks some. The table records roughly 75,000 clones, less than 95% of them present only once. Details on this clone: Its antigen is not identified.

The donors belonged to the 120-subject validation cohort, separate from the roughly 600-subject first cohort. Material for sequencing was PBMCs. This clonotype was obtained from a woman aged 18-35 years in good health and CMV-seropositive.

The CDR3 nucleotides are TGTGCCAGCAGCAATTCTCAGGGTCCCAGCCCCATGAACACTGAAGCTTTCTTT. This codes for CASSNSQGPSPMNTEAFF. V usage is TRBV21-1 and J usage is TRBJ1-1; TRBD1 was called by the table and not checked on the DNA. TRBV21-1 is listed as a pseudogene. This CDR3 region has 18 residues.